A single sample is the source of the 20 T cell receptor beta chains below, sequenced in a study of cytomegalovirus exposure and HLA in healthy donors. Primers included in the PCR were 60 Vbeta and 13 Jbeta primers. Clones were read by immunoSEQ multiplex PCR, and TCRdb kept only the in-frame ones, dropping some. The sample has fewer than 200,000 clones, roughly 85% seen once. Source material: PBMCs. The receptors here all came from a male donor in good health and CMV-seronegative.

This clone has just a few counts. V usage is TRBV4-3 and J usage is TRBJ2-7, with unresolved D. V shed 4 bases and J shed 1 base, with 11 bases lying between them. Germline CDR1 LGHNA, CDR2 YSLEER. There are 14 residues in the CDR3. CDR3 nucleotides: TGCGCCAGCAGCCGGTATGCGGCTTCCTACGAGCAGTACTTC. Translated, it gives CASSRYAASYEQYF.

The V gene is TRBV6-5, the J gene TRBJ1-2; possibly TRBD1 for D (6 bases). The germline gives CDR1 MNHEY, CDR2 SVGAGI. CDR3 length: 13 amino acids. V lost 4 bases and J 6 bases, leaving 12 bases between the germline ends. CDR3 in DNA: TGTGCCAGCAGTTCGGACAGTTCACATGGCTACACCTTC. Protein product: CASSSDSSHGYTF.

This chain joins TRBV7-2 and TRBJ2-7, with 10 positions matching TRBD1. The J segment lost 2 bases and the V segment lost 5 bases, leaving 6 bases of the junction unmatched. Germline values: CDR1 SGHTA, CDR2 FQGNSA. This CDR3 has 15 residues. Here the CDR3 DNA reads TGTGCCAGCAGCCTCCGGGACAGGGGTCCCTACGAGCAGTACTTC. Translated, it gives CASSLRDRGPYEQYF.

V is TRBV11-2 and J is TRBJ2-7, with 7 bases that match TRBD1. Unmatched junction bases numbered 13, after V lost 5 bases and J lost 6 bases. Germline V gene sequence: CDR1 SGHAT, CDR2 FQNNGV. This CDR3 has 15 amino acids. This CDR3 reads CASSPPTGSFVEQYF. CDR3 bases: TGTGCCAGCAGCCCCCCGACAGGGAGCTTCGTCGAGCAGTACTTC.

This clone was seen only a few times. The chain joins TRBV14 to TRBJ2-3; maybe TRBD1 (7 bases). Germline CDR1 SGHDN, CDR2 FVKESK. CDR3 length equals 13 residues. V lost 3 bases, J lost 6 bases, and 10 bases lay in between. The CDR3: CASSQAGGDTQYF. CDR3 coding DNA: TGTGCCAGCAGCCAGGCAGGGGGGGATACGCAGTATTTT.

The DNA for the CDR3 is TGTGCCAGCAGTTTATACCCGGGGGACAGGGTTCTCTACGAGCAGTACTTC. Translated, it gives CASSLYPGDRVLYEQYF. The chain has TRBV28 and TRBJ2-7, with 9 bases that match TRBD1. This CDR3 has 17 amino acids. Germline CDR1 reads MDHEN; CDR2 reads SYDVKM. V shed 1 base, J shed 3 bases, and the junction held 10 bases outside the gene matches.

This clone appeared a few times. The identical CDR3 is also encoded by other nucleotide sequences in the sample. V usage is TRBV7-2 and J usage is TRBJ2-5; TRBD2 is a possible D gene (5 bases). Germline loops: CDR1 SGHTA, CDR2 FQGNSA. CDR3 length: 13 amino acids. V dropped 1 base and J dropped 4 bases, with 7 bases sitting between them. Here the CDR3 DNA reads TGTGCCAGCAGCTTAGGCGGGCGAGAGACCCAGTACTTC. Amino acids: CASSLGGRETQYF.

This clone showed up just a few times. The chain recombines TRBV9 with TRBJ2-7; the match to TRBD1 covers 7 bases. Germline CDR1 reads SGDLS; CDR2 reads YYNGEE. The CDR3 has 14 residues. The V and J ends lost 1 base and 4 bases, in that order; junction bases with no gene match: 5. The CDR3 DNA is TGTGCCAGCAGCGTAAGGGGGCAGGCGTACGAGCAGTACTTC. Protein product: CASSVRGQAYEQYF.

Points on this clone: The junction shows a germline mismatch at one end, possibly a read error. The chain links TRBV2 to TRBJ2-7; 8 bases map to TRBD2. The V gene's germline CDR1 is SNHLY and CDR2 FYNNEI. This CDR3 has 14 amino acids. The CDR3 here is CAGSEGTRLDEQYF. Written as DNA, the CDR3 is TGTGCCGGCAGTGAAGGGACTAGGCTCGACGAGCAGTACTTC.

The chain carries TRBV9 and TRBJ1-1, with 8 bases fitting TRBD1. The CDR3 has 13 amino acids. V dropped 4 bases and J dropped 7; count of bases not matched to a gene: 6. Per the germline V gene, CDR1 is SGDLS and CDR2 is YYNGEE. CDR3 loop: CASSPGQDREAFF. CDR3 nucleotides: TGTGCCAGCAGCCCGGGACAGGATCGTGAAGCTTTCTTT.

V and J are TRBV25-1 and TRBJ2-7, with 7 positions matching TRBD2. Germline V gene sequence: CDR1 MGHDK, CDR2 SYGVNS. The V segment lost 6 bases and the J segment 6 bases; nucleotides outside the gene matches: 8. The CDR3 has 13 amino acids. The CDR3 loop reads CASSKSGNCEQYF. CDR3 nucleotide sequence: TGTGCCAGCAGCAAAAGCGGGAACTGCGAGCAGTACTTC.

About this clone: This sample includes further DNA sequences coding for the same CDR3. The chain carries TRBV6-5 and TRBJ2-7; weak D call: TRBD2 (5 bases). This CDR3 is built from 11 residues. Trimming removed 5 bases from V and 7 bases from J, with 9 bases in between. CDR1 is MNHEY and CDR2 is SVGAGI in the germline V gene. The CDR3 loop reads CASSSPGEQYF. CDR3 sequence (DNA): TGTGCCAGCAGTAGCCCGGGGGAGCAGTACTTC.

This clone was detected only a few times. The gene calls are TRBV30 and TRBJ2-5; 9 bases map to TRBD1. CDR3 length: 13 amino acids. Germline V CDR1 and CDR2: GTSNPN, SVGIG (reference sequence). The DNA for the CDR3 is TGTGCATGCGGAACAGGGGGCAGGGAGACCCAGTACTTC. Translated, it gives CACGTGGRETQYF.

The chain uses TRBV27 and TRBJ1-6; D is unclear. Germline V gene sequence: CDR1 MNHEY, CDR2 SMNVEV (reference sequence). This CDR3 region has 12 residues. V lost 5 bases, J lost 7 bases, and 6 bases lay in between. The CDR3 sequence is CASSTGNSPLHF. The DNA of the CDR3 is TGTGCCAGCAGTACCGGGAATTCACCCCTCCACTTT.

The chain joins TRBV27 to TRBJ1-2; the D gene is possibly TRBD1 (6 bases). The V gene's germline CDR1 is MNHEY and CDR2 SMNVEV (reference sequence). The CDR3 loop spans 12 amino acids. Trimming removed 6 bases at V and 7 bases at J, with 12 bases between. The CDR3 loop reads CASRQGVGGYTF. The CDR3 DNA reads as TGTGCCAGCAGACAGGGTGTGGGTGGCTACACCTTC.

The chain carries TRBV10-3 and TRBJ2-6, with D perhaps matching TRBD2 (5 bases). This CDR3 contains 16 residues. Per the germline V gene, CDR1 is ENHRY and CDR2 is SYGVKD. V lost 8 bases and J lost 0, with 14 bases in between. The CDR3 spells CAIPGRASSGANVLTF. CDR3 bases: TGTGCCATCCCCGGGCGGGCTAGCTCTGGGGCCAACGTCCTGACTTTC.

This clone was counted only a few times. The chain joins TRBV29-1 to TRBJ1-2; no reliable D call. Germline V gene data show CDR1 as SQVTM and CDR2 as ANQGSEA. The V and J ends lost 4 bases and 0 bases respectively, with 6 bases between them. This CDR3 has 12 amino acids. In DNA, the CDR3 is TGCAGCGTTGGAGGGTCTAACTATGGCTACACCTTC. Translating gives CSVGGSNYGYTF. Complete variable domain (other parts from reference TRBV29-1 and TRBJ1-2): SAVISQKPSRDICQRGTSLTIQCQVDSQVTMMFWYRQQPGQSLTLIATANQGSEATYESGFVIDKFPISRPNLTFSTLTVSNMSPEDSSIYLCSVGGSNYGYTFGSGTRLTVV.

This clone is a singleton in its sample. This chain uses TRBV23-1 with TRBJ2-5; possibly TRBD2 for D (7 bases). TRBV23-1 belongs to the ORF category, with a function that is uncertain. Trimming cost V 0 bases and J 4 bases, with 15 bases left between them. CDR3 size: 16 residues. CDR3 loop: CASSQSPPRGAETQYF. For the CDR3, the DNA is TGCGCCAGCAGTCAATCGCCGCCCCGGGGGGCAGAGACCCAGTACTTC.

The chain joins TRBV9 to TRBJ1-4; 7 positions match TRBD1. V lost 4 bases to trimming and J lost 4 bases; unmatched junction nucleotides: 7. The CDR3 consists of 15 residues. The germline CDR1 and CDR2 sequences are SGDLS and YYNGEE. The CDR3 region is CASSPGQRLNEKLFF. In DNA form, the CDR3 reads TGTGCCAGCAGCCCGGGACAGAGGCTTAATGAAAAACTGTTTTTT.

V is TRBV9 and J is TRBJ2-3; perhaps TRBD2 as D (6 bases). Trimming left V 4 bases short and J 6 bases short, with 18 bases between. Germline V gene lookup returns CDR1 SGDLS and CDR2 YYNGEE. This CDR3 region has 15 residues. In DNA, the CDR3 is TGTGCCAGCAGCCCTTCGGCGGGAAGGACTGATACGCAGTATTTT. It yields the protein CASSPSAGRTDTQYF.